This T cell receptor (beta chain) was sequenced in a study of cytomegalovirus exposure and HLA in healthy donors. A multiplex PCR was run with 60 Vbeta primers and 13 Jbeta primers. TCRdb keeps only in-frame clones here, not all; method: immunoSEQ multiplex PCR. The sample shows about 98,000 clones, 63% of them seen only once. As regards this clone: No antigen is known for it.

This CDR3 comprises 16 residues. Study results and caveats: High specificity and sensitivity for cytomegalovirus status were reported for the classifier.

This chain uses TRBV12-2 with TRBJ2-1; the D call TRBD2 from the table was never checked on the DNA. TRBV12-2 is classified as a pseudogene. Specimen: PBMCs. The origin of this receptor is a human donor in good health. CDR3 DNA: TGTGCAAGTCGCCCACGGAGCGGGAGAGCCTCCAATGAGCAGTTCTTC. It encodes CASRPRSGRASNEQFF.